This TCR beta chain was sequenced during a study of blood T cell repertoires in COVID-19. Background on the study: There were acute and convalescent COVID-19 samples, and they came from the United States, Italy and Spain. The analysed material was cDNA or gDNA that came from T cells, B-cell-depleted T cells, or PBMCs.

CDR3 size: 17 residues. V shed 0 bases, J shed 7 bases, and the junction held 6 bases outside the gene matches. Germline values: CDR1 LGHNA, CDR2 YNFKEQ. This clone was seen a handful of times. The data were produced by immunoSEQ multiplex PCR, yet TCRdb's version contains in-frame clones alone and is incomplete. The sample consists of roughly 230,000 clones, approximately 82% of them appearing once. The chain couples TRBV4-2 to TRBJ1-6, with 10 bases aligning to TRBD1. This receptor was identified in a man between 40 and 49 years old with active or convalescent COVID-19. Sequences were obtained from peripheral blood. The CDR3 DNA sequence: TGTGCCAGCAGCCAAGAGGGGTCGGGACAGGGGAATTCACCCCTCCACTTT. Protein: CASSQEGSGQGNSPLHF.